In its sample, the clone carrying this T cell receptor beta chain was seen many times. The antigen is unknown. CDR3 length equals 13 residues. Trimming stripped 5 bases from V and 0 bases from J, with 7 bases between. The germline CDR1 and CDR2 sequences are SGHVS and FQNEAQ. MiXCR, run by TCRdb on the reads, gives a single entry per CDR3 protein. The sample lists about half a million distinct CDR3 sequences, around 35% occurring once. This specimen belongs to a study of T cell repertoires in cytomegalovirus infection. Study-wide context: Both recently identified HLA-C-restricted and well-studied HLA-B-restricted CMV epitopes were used in the study. Whole-study findings and limits: Clonotype analysis showed dominance of the ex vivo response by HLA-C-restricted CMV-specific TCR beta clonotypes.

This sample comprised cultured PBMCs, obtained from culture after CMV antigen stimulation. This TCR was sampled from a human donor in good health (CMV status not recorded). Some clones in this sample may be carry-over from other donors' samples. J is TRBJ1-1 and V is TRBV7-8; D is ambiguous. The chain's CDR3 is CASSQKLNTEAFF. CDR3 coding DNA: TGTGCCAGCAGCCAGAAACTGAACACTGAAGCTTTCTTT.